The source of this T cell receptor (beta chain) is a study of blood T cell repertoires in COVID-19. The V gene's germline CDR1 is SGHAT and CDR2 FQNNGV. This CDR3 is 11 amino acids long. Some clones are missing from TCRdb's copy, which holds only in-frame ones; the method was immunoSEQ multiplex PCR. The sample contains approximately 260,000 clones, approximately 90% of which appear only once. This chain links TRBV11-2 with TRBJ1-1; D not resolved. This sequence was found in a woman in her late teens or twenties who had recovered from COVID-19. The sequencing input was PBMCs or T cells enriched from blood (not recorded which). CDR3 residues: CAAGSGTEAFF. The DNA for the CDR3 is TGTGCGGCGGGGTCGGGAACTGAAGCTTTCTTT.